This record covers a single T cell receptor beta chain. Its antigen remains unknown. This sample stems from a study of T cells after yellow fever vaccination. Findings and limits, study-wide: Re-detected after boosting: most primary clones, more than 95% of CD4 and around 86% of CD8.

Trimming left V 4 bases short and J 8 bases short, with 15 bases between. CDR3 length equals 14 residues. Via MiXCR, TCRdb re-called the 5' RACE reads, giving one row per CDR3 protein. The sample shows approximately 510,000 distinct CDR3 sequences, 21% of them seen only once. The sequence derives from a man aged 18 to 35 who received the YFV17D yellow fever vaccine. The chain employs TRBV12-3 or TRBV12-4 and TRBJ2-1, with D possibly TRBD1 on 6 matching bases. Specimen: PBMCs, collected about 20 days after the first yellow fever vaccination. Here the CDR3 DNA reads TGTGCCAGCAGTTCCAGGGGTGAGGAGGATGAGCAGTTCTTC. Its translation: CASSSRGEEDEQFF.